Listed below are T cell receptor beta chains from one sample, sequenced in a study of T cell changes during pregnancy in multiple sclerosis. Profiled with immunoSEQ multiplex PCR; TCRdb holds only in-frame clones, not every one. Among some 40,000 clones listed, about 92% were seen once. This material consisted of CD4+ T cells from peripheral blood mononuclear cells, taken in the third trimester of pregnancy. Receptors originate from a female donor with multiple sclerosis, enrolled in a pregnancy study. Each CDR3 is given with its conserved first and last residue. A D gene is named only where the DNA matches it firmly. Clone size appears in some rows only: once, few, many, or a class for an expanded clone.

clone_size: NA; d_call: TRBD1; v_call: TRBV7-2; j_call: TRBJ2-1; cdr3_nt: TGTGCCAGCAGCTTGACAGGGGGGAAATACAATGAGCAGTTCTTC; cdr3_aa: CASSLTGGKYNEQFF
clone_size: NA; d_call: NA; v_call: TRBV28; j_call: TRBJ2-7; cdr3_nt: TGTGCCAGCAGCCCCGTTTCCGTGTCCTACGAGCAGTACTTC; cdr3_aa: CASSPVSVSYEQYF
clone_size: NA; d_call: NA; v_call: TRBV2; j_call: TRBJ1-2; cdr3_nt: TGTGCCAGCAGTGAAGCGCTTCGGAACTATGGCTACACCTTC; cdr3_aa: CASSEALRNYGYTF
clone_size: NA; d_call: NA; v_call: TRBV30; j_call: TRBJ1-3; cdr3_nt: TGTGCCTGGACAGGGCCCTCTGGAAACACCATATATTTT; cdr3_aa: CAWTGPSGNTIYF
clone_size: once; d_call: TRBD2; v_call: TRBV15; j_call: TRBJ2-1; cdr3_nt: TGTGCCACCAGCAGAGGGGGATTTGGTAGCGGGAGGGGTGAGCAGTTCTTC; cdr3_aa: CATSRGGFGSGRGEQFF
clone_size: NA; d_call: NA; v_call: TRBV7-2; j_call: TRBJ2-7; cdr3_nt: TGTGCCAGCAGCCTACCGTACAGGATGGCGGCGCGGGAGCAGTACTTC; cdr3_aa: CASSLPYRMAAREQYF
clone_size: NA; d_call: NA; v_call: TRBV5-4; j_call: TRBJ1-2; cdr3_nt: TGTGCCAGCAGCTTGTATGGGGGGGTCCTCTCTTATGGCTACACCTTC; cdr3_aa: CASSLYGGVLSYGYTF
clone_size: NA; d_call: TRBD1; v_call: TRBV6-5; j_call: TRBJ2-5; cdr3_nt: TGTGCCAGCAGTTACTTGCCGACAGGGGACGAGACCCAGTACTTC; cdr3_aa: CASSYLPTGDETQYF
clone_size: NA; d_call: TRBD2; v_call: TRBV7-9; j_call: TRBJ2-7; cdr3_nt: TGTGCCAGCAGCTCACAACGCCGACTAGCGGGAGCCTACGAGCAGTACTTC; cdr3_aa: CASSSQRRLAGAYEQYF
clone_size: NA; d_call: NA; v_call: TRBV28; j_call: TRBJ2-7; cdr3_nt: TGTGCCAGCAACTCTGGGGATAGCGGCGGGGAGCAGTACTTC; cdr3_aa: CASNSGDSGGEQYF